Here is one T cell receptor (beta chain) with its context. Trimming removed 5 bases from V and 7 bases from J, with 11 bases in between. There are 12 residues in the CDR3. Germline assignment: CDR1 SGHVS and CDR2 FQNEAQ. These data are taken from a study of T cell changes during pregnancy in multiple sclerosis. Method: immunoSEQ multiplex PCR; TCRdb's copy keeps in-frame clones and lacks some. The data hold approximately 110,000 clones, with more than 85% observed a single time. The receptor comes from a female donor with multiple sclerosis, enrolled in a pregnancy study. Sequencing was performed on peripheral blood, taken after pregnancy. The chain couples TRBV7-8 to TRBJ1-2; D remains ambiguous. The CDR3 here is CASSPASVGYTF. CDR3 DNA sequence: TGTGCCAGCAGCCCTGCCTCGGTTGGCTACACCTTC.